The sequence of this TCR beta chain was determined in a study of T cell responses to AZD1222 COVID-19 vaccine. This table comes from immunoSEQ multiplex PCR, and its TCRdb copy is limited to in-frame clones, with some not included. The repertoire holds 150,000 or so clones, with 91% as singletons. V lost 8 bases and J 5 bases, leaving 13 bases between the germline ends. CDR3 size: 14 residues. CDR1 is MNHEY, CDR2 SVGAGI, per germline. Study results and limitations: Reportedly, close to half of spike-specific TCRs are directed against unmutated variant regions. Donors skewed white British and female; clonal diversity was possibly underestimated.

Comments on this clone: The antigen is undetermined.

The chain uses TRBV6-5 and TRBJ1-6; D might be TRBD1 (6 bases). The specimen comprised peripheral blood, sampled on day 0 of AZD1222 vaccination. The sequence came from an adult in good health. The CDR3 region has the DNA TGTGCCAGCCGCCGACAGGAGCATAATTCACCCCTCCACTTT. This codes for CASRRQEHNSPLHF.